Shown below are 26 T cell receptor beta chains from a single sample sequenced in a study of blood T cell repertoires in COVID-19. Assay used: immunoSEQ multiplex PCR; TCRdb lists only in-frame clones, some missing. The sample shows about 180,000 clones, around 83% of them seen only once. The sample taken for sequencing was peripheral blood. These receptors were collected from a human donor in a cohort sampled during active COVID-19.

The chain couples TRBV6-6 to TRBJ1-1; 9 positions match TRBD1. The trim removed 0 bases at V and 4 bases at J, leaving 3 bases unmatched. This CDR3 comprises 15 residues. Germline CDR1 reads MNHNY; CDR2 reads SVGAGI (reference sequence). In nucleotides, the CDR3 is TGTGCCAGCAGTTACTCCCGGACAGGGGCCACTGAAGCTTTCTTT. It specifies CASSYSRTGATEAFF.

The chain is built from TRBV7-6 and TRBJ2-7; 7 bases fit TRBD2. V trimming: 5 bases; J trimming: 1 base; junction bases outside the gene matches: 8. Germline V gene lookup returns CDR1 SGHVS and CDR2 FNYEAQ. This CDR3 has 15 residues. The CDR3 DNA reads TGTGCCAGCAGCCCTGGGAGGGAACGGTCCTACGAGCAGTACTTC. It encodes CASSPGRERSYEQYF.

The chain is built from TRBV28 and TRBJ1-1; 8 positions agree with TRBD1. The V gene's germline CDR1 is MDHEN and CDR2 SYDVKM. CDR3 length: 14 amino acids. V lost 7 bases to trimming and J lost 4 bases; unmatched junction nucleotides: 8. The CDR3, as DNA: TGTGCCAGCATCGAACAGGGGGGTGGCACTGAAGCTTTCTTT. Protein sequence: CASIEQGGGTEAFF.

This chain's CDR3 is CASSETTGDNSPLHF. The CDR3 DNA reads as TGTGCCAGCAGCGAGACCACAGGGGATAATTCACCCCTCCACTTT. This chain links TRBV9 with TRBJ1-6, with 7 bases that match TRBD1. V lost 3 bases, J lost 5 bases, and 5 bases stayed unmatched. The CDR3 consists of 15 residues. Germline CDR1 and CDR2: SGDLS and YYNGEE. Full variable domain (remainder filled in from reference TRBV9 and TRBJ1-6): DSGVTQTPKHLITATGQRVTLRCSPRSGDLSVYWYQQSLDQGLQFLIQYYNGEERAKGNILERFSAQQFPDLHSELNLSSLELGDSALYFCASSETTGDNSPLHFGNGTRLTVT.

This clone occurred once. The chain couples TRBV11-3 to TRBJ2-1; the D gene is possibly TRBD1 (6 bases). V lost 5 bases to trimming and J lost 6 bases, with 14 bases between them. The CDR3 consists of 14 residues. Looked up from germline, CDR1 is SGHNT and CDR2 is YENEEA. The CDR3 DNA is TGTGCCAGCAGCCGACACAGGGCACGCAATGAGCAGTTCTTC. This sequence encodes CASSRHRARNEQFF.

The chain carries TRBV6-6 and TRBJ2-7; 10 nucleotides align to TRBD1. Trimming at V came to 1 base and at J to 5 bases, leaving 8 bases not matched to a gene. Per the germline V gene, CDR1 is MNHNY and CDR2 is SVGAGI (reference sequence). The CDR3 sequence is 16 residues long. The CDR3 sequence is CASSYLQDRGPDEQYF. The CDR3 region has the DNA TGTGCCAGCAGTTACTTACAAGACAGGGGGCCGGACGAGCAGTACTTC.

This clone was observed a single time. The J gene is TRBJ2-6, the V gene TRBV19; D is possibly TRBD2 (6 bases). The ends were cut back, 5 bases at V and 0 bases at J, with 11 bases in the middle. The CDR3 sequence is 16 residues long. Germline V CDR1 and CDR2: LNHDA, SQIVND (reference sequence). The CDR3 DNA reads TGTGCCAGTAGTGGCCAGGGAGGCTCTGGGGCCAACGTCCTGACTTTC. Protein sequence: CASSGQGGSGANVLTF. The variable domain in full, with the rest retrieved from reference TRBV19 and TRBJ2-6, is DGGITQSPKYLFRKEGQNVTLSCEQNLNHDAMYWYRQDPGQGLRLIYYSQIVNDFQKGDIAEGYSVSREKKESFPLTVTSAQKNPTAFYLCASSGQGGSGANVLTFGAGSRLTVL.

The V and J genes are TRBV27 and TRBJ2-7; D is possibly TRBD1 (5 bases). CDR1 and CDR2 from the germline V gene are MNHEY and SMNVEV (reference sequence). The CDR3 totals 13 residues. Between the trimmed V and J ends, which lost 1 base and 6 bases, there was a span of 10 bases. CDR3 sequence reads: CASSLFQGGEQYF. The CDR3 coding sequence is TGTGCCAGCAGTTTATTCCAGGGCGGCGAGCAGTACTTC.

The chain employs TRBV5-6 and TRBJ2-7; a weak D match, TRBD2 (6 bases). The germline CDR1 and CDR2 sequences are SGHDT and YYEEEE. V was pared by 1 base and J by 2 bases, with 10 bases between. The CDR3 spans 14 residues. This chain's CDR3 is CASSLLRGAYEQYF. For the CDR3, the DNA is TGTGCCAGCAGCTTGTTGCGGGGAGCCTACGAGCAGTACTTC.

V is TRBV28 and J is TRBJ1-1; 11 positions agree with TRBD1. V shed 6 bases, J shed 6 bases, and the junction held 6 bases outside the gene matches. This CDR3 spans 14 amino acids. The germline gives CDR1 MDHEN, CDR2 SYDVKM. In DNA form, the CDR3 reads TGTGCCAGCAGGTGGGGGACAGGGGGTGCTGAAGCTTTCTTT. Its protein product is CASRWGTGGAEAFF. The complete variable domain, with remaining parts taken from reference TRBV28 and TRBJ1-1, reads DVKVTQSSRYLVKRTGEKVFLECVQDMDHENMFWYRQDPGLGLRLIYFSYDVKMKEKGDIPEGYSVSREKKERFSLILESASTNQTSMYLCASRWGTGGAEAFFGQGTRLTVV.

The chain recombines TRBV4-1 with TRBJ2-7, with D possibly matching TRBD1 (6 bases). CDR3 length: 14 amino acids. Germline values: CDR1 MGHRA, CDR2 YSYEKL. V gave up 0 bases and J gave up 0 bases, with 6 bases separating them. CDR3 amino acids: CASSQEDSSYEQYF. The CDR3 DNA follows: TGCGCCAGCAGCCAAGAGGACAGCTCCTACGAGCAGTACTTC.

The chain employs TRBV4-3 and TRBJ2-7; 10 bases map to TRBD2. With 0 bases clipped from V and 2 bases from J, the junction kept 4 bases outside the gene matches. CDR3 size: 16 residues. Germline V gene data show CDR1 as LGHNA and CDR2 as YSLEER. The CDR3 region is CASSQEATSGAYEQYF. The CDR3 coding sequence is TGCGCCAGCAGCCAAGAAGCCACTAGCGGGGCCTACGAGCAGTACTTC.

This rearrangement joins TRBV6-2 or TRBV6-3 to TRBJ1-2, with D possibly TRBD1 on 5 matching bases. CDR1 and CDR2 (germline): MNHEY, SVGEGT. The CDR3 loop spans 15 amino acids. V shed 0 bases and J shed 3 bases, with 11 bases lying between them. The CDR3 DNA is TGTGCCAGCAGTTACTCTCGGGGGAACTACTATGGCTACACCTTC. This gives the protein CASSYSRGNYYGYTF.

Only a few counts were recorded for this clone. CDR3 region: CASSPGQGNSPLHF. DNA for the CDR3: TGTGCCAGCAGCCCGGGACAGGGAAATTCACCCCTCCACTTT. This chain links TRBV3-1 (or the pseudogene TRBV3-2) with TRBJ1-6, with 9 bases identical to TRBD1. The CDR3 runs to 14 residues. J was trimmed by 7 bases and V by 4 bases; bases with no gene match: 2. CDR1 and CDR2 (germline): LGHDT, YNNKEL (reference sequence).

The chain combines TRBV3-1 (or the pseudogene TRBV3-2) with TRBJ1-1; D is unclear. The V and J ends lost 3 bases and 1 base respectively, with 6 bases between them. The CDR3 is made up of 13 amino acids. CDR1 is LGHDT and CDR2 is YNNKEL in the germline V gene (reference sequence). In DNA form, the CDR3 reads TGTGCCAGCAGCCAGTCTCCGAACACTGAAGCTTTCTTT. As protein: CASSQSPNTEAFF.

The gene calls are TRBV5-6 and TRBJ2-7, with TRBD1 matching 8 bases. This CDR3 comprises 13 residues. CDR1 is SGHDT and CDR2 is YYEEEE in the germline V gene. The ends lost 5 bases at V and 4 bases at J; junction bases unmatched: 5. For the CDR3, the DNA is TGTGCCAGCAGTCCCCAGGGGGCTTACGAGCAGTACTTC. This translates into CASSPQGAYEQYF.

The gene calls are TRBV11-2 and TRBJ1-5; perhaps TRBD1 as D (6 bases). Trimming removed 0 bases from V and 2 bases from J, with 8 bases in between. Per the germline V gene, CDR1 is SGHAT and CDR2 is FQNNGV. This CDR3 has 15 residues. The CDR3 loop reads CASSLDRGGNQPQHF. CDR3 bases: TGTGCCAGCAGCTTAGACAGGGGAGGCAATCAGCCCCAGCATTTT.

The CDR3 DNA follows: TGTGCCAGCAGTGACCCTCTTTTAAGAGGAAGGGAGACCGGGGAGCTGTTTTTT. This gives the protein CASSDPLLRGRETGELFF. This chain connects TRBV2 to TRBJ2-2; D is perhaps TRBD2 (5 bases). Per the germline V gene, CDR1 is SNHLY and CDR2 is FYNNEI. Trimming took 3 bases from V and 5 from J, leaving 22 bases between them. There are 18 residues in the CDR3.

The chain has TRBV6-5 and TRBJ2-3, with a tentative D call TRBD1 (5 bases). CDR3 size: 14 residues. From germline, CDR1 is MNHEY and CDR2 SVGAGI. Trimming removed 2 bases from V and 5 bases from J, with 11 bases in between. CDR3 nucleotide sequence: TGTGCCAGCAGTTACCGCAGGGCTGGAGATACGCAGTATTTT. Its translation: CASSYRRAGDTQYF.

The chain carries TRBV20-1 and TRBJ1-2; a possible D gene is TRBD1 (6 bases). V shed 3 bases and J shed 8 bases, with 10 bases lying between them. Looked up from germline, CDR1 is DFQATT and CDR2 is SNEGSKA (reference sequence). This CDR3 is 11 amino acids long. The CDR3 loop is CSARDSRGYTF. As DNA, the CDR3 is TGCAGTGCTAGGGACAGTCGGGGCTACACCTTC.

This sequence joins TRBV7-8 and TRBJ1-1, with a tentative D call TRBD1 (5 bases). CDR3 length equals 17 residues. Trimming shortened V by 0 bases and J by 3 bases, and 17 bases separated the two germline ends. CDR1 and CDR2 (germline): SGHVS, FQNEAQ. The CDR3 protein is CASSLALPGLSYTEAFF. In DNA form, the CDR3 reads TGTGCCAGCAGCTTAGCTTTACCGGGACTATCGTACACTGAAGCTTTCTTT.

The chain joins TRBV4-3 to TRBJ1-1; 7 bases are a match to TRBD1. V lost 4 bases, J lost 1 base, and 3 bases stayed unmatched. The CDR3 runs 14 residues. The germline gives CDR1 LGHNA, CDR2 YSLEER. The CDR3 sequence is CASSLQGGNTEAFF. DNA of the CDR3: TGCGCCAGCAGCCTCCAGGGGGGGAACACTGAAGCTTTCTTT.

This chain links TRBV7-2 with TRBJ1-5, with D perhaps matching TRBD1 (6 bases). The CDR3 has 14 amino acids. Trimming stripped 1 base from V and 6 bases from J, with 10 bases between. From germline, CDR1 is SGHTA and CDR2 FQGNSA. The CDR3 loop is CASSLGGPGQPQHF. The CDR3 bases are TGTGCCAGCAGCTTAGGGGGGCCGGGTCAGCCCCAGCATTTT.

This chain joins TRBV28 and TRBJ2-1, with 9 bases lining up with TRBD1. V was pared by 5 bases and J by 14 bases, with 1 base of the junction left unmatched. The V gene's germline CDR1 is MDHEN and CDR2 SYDVKM. The length of the CDR3 is 10 residues. CDR3 region: CASSDRGKFF. The CDR3 DNA is TGTGCCAGCAGTGACAGGGGGAAGTTCTTC. The whole variable domain, remainder taken from reference TRBV28 and TRBJ2-1, is DVKVTQSSRYLVKRTGEKVFLECVQDMDHENMFWYRQDPGLGLRLIYFSYDVKMKEKGDIPEGYSVSREKKERFSLILESASTNQTSMYLCASSDRGKFFGPGTRLTVL.

The chain carries TRBV9 and TRBJ2-3; perhaps TRBD2 as D (7 bases). The germline V gene has CDR1 SGDLS and CDR2 YYNGEE. CDR3 length equals 17 residues. Trimming removed 2 bases from V and 1 base from J, with 17 bases in between. The CDR3 sequence: CASSVRGGVRGTDTQYF. In DNA, the CDR3 is TGTGCCAGCAGCGTCAGAGGGGGGGTCAGGGGCACAGATACGCAGTATTTT.

The chain carries TRBV28 and TRBJ1-3, with 11 bases matching TRBD1. Per germline, CDR1 MDHEN and CDR2 SYDVKM. Trimming removed 5 bases from V and 0 bases from J; junction bases left unmatched: 15. CDR3 length equals 20 residues. The CDR3 loop reads CASSITLRDRGSSSGNTIYF. The CDR3, as DNA: TGTGCCAGCAGTATCACCCTCCGGGACAGGGGGTCGAGCTCTGGAAACACCATATATTTT.